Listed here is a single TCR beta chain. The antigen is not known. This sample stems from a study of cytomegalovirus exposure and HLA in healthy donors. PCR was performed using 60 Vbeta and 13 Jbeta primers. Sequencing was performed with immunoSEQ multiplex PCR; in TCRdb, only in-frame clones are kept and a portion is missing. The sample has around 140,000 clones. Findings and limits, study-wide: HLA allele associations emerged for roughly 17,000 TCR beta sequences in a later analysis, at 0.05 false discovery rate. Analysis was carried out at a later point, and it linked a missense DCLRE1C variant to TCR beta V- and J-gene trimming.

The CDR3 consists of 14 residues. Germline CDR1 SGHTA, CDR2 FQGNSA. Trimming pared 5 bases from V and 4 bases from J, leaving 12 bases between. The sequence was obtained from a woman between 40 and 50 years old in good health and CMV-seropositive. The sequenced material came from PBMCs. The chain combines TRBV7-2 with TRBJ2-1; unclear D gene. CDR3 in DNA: TGTGCCAGCAGCCCCCCCTCCGAGTACAATGAGCAGTTCTTC. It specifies CASSPPSEYNEQFF.